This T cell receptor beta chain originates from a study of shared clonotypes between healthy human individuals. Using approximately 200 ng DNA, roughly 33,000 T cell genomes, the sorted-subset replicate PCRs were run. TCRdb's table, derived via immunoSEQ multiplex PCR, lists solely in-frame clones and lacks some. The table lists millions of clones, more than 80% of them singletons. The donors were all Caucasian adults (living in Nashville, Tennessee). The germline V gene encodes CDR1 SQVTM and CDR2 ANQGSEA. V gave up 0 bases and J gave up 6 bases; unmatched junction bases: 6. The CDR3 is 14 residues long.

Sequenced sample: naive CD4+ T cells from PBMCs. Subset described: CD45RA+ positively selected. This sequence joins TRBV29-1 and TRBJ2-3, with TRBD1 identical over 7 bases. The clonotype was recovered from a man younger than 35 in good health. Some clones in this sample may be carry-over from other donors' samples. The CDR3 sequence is CSVEERTGVDTQYF. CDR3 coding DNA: TGCAGCGTTGAAGAGAGAACAGGGGTGGATACGCAGTATTTT.